The clone carrying this TCR beta chain is a singleton in its sample. The V gene end was trimmed by 5 bases and the J gene end by 3 bases; junction bases not matched to a gene: 6. The CDR3 runs to 15 residues. Germline CDR1 and CDR2: LGHNT and FRNRAP. Sequencing used immunoSEQ multiplex PCR; TCRdb keeps in-frame clones, though not all of them. The table has tens of thousands of clones, around 90% seen once. This sample was taken from a study of T cell changes during pregnancy in multiple sclerosis. This clonotype was obtained from a female donor with multiple sclerosis, enrolled in a pregnancy study. The sequences come from CD8+ T cells from peripheral blood mononuclear cells, collected before pregnancy. This sequence joins TRBV12-5 and TRBJ2-5; 10 nucleotides align to TRBD1. CDR3: CASGQIGTGEETQYF. The CDR3 nucleotides read TGTGCTAGTGGTCAAATCGGGACAGGGGAAGAGACCCAGTACTTC.